One and the same sample provided the 16 T cell receptor beta chains below, sequenced in a study of cytomegalovirus exposure and HLA in healthy donors. This PCR relied on a set of 60 Vbeta primers and 13 Jbeta primers. Sequencing was performed with immunoSEQ multiplex PCR; in TCRdb, only in-frame clones are kept and a portion is missing. Counted here are roughly 90,000 clones, approximately 74% occurring once; the ten biggest clones make up 20% to 25%. The specimen was PBMCs. Receptors were obtained from a man aged 25-45 years in good health and CMV-seropositive.

This sequence joins TRBV6-6 and TRBJ2-3, with 9 bases aligning to TRBD2. Germline trimming cut 5 bases from V and 2 bases from J; bases unmatched to any gene: 2. The CDR3 has 14 amino acids. Germline V gene sequence: CDR1 MNHNY, CDR2 SVGAGI (reference sequence). Written as DNA, the CDR3 is TGTGCCAGCAGTAGGACTAGCGCCACAGATACGCAGTATTTT. This translates into CASSRTSATDTQYF.

Here the CDR3 DNA reads TGTGCCAGCAGATCCCGAGGGACAGGAGCCTACGAGCAGTACTTC. Its translation: CASRSRGTGAYEQYF. The gene calls are TRBV6-5 and TRBJ2-7; 8 bases are shared with TRBD1. The CDR3 contains 15 residues. With 6 bases clipped from V and 2 bases from J, the junction kept 9 bases outside the gene matches. CDR1 is MNHEY and CDR2 is SVGAGI in the germline V gene.

The rearrangement uses TRBV7-8 and TRBJ2-5, with D perhaps matching TRBD1 (6 bases). V was cut by 1 base and J by 1 base, with 7 bases left in between. Germline values: CDR1 SGHVS, CDR2 FQNEAQ. The CDR3 is made up of 14 amino acids. DNA for the CDR3: TGTGCCAGCAGCTTAGGGGACACCCAAGAGACCCAGTACTTC. Translated: CASSLGDTQETQYF.

V usage is TRBV6-5 and J usage is TRBJ1-1, with 9 bases lining up with TRBD1. CDR3 size: 14 residues. The ends lost 5 bases at V and 6 bases at J; junction bases unmatched: 7. Germline V gene sequence: CDR1 MNHEY, CDR2 SVGAGI. The CDR3 here is CASSLGQGSPEAFF. CDR3 in DNA: TGTGCCAGCAGTCTAGGACAGGGGTCTCCTGAAGCTTTCTTT.

This rearrangement joins TRBV2 to TRBJ2-7, with TRBD1 matching over 9 bases. V lost 2 bases and J lost 1; bases outside the gene matches: 6. Per germline, CDR1 SNHLY and CDR2 FYNNEI. CDR3 length: 16 amino acids. Here the CDR3 reads CASSEYRGRGSYEQYF. The CDR3 DNA reads as TGTGCCAGCAGTGAATACAGGGGGCGCGGTTCCTACGAGCAGTACTTC.

The chain carries TRBV30 and TRBJ1-2; 9 bases are a match to TRBD1. The CDR3 is 13 amino acids. The J segment lost 8 bases and the V segment lost 0 bases, leaving 4 bases of the junction unmatched. Germline V gene data show CDR1 as GTSNPN and CDR2 as SVGIG (reference sequence). CDR3 in DNA: TGTGCCTGGAGTGTAAGGACAGGGGACGGCTACACCTTC. This translates into CAWSVRTGDGYTF.

The rearrangement joins TRBV28 to TRBJ2-1; TRBD2 matches at 11 bases. V gave up 4 bases and J gave up 4 bases; unmatched junction bases: 6. CDR1 and CDR2 (germline): MDHEN, SYDVKM. The length of the CDR3 is 16 residues. Here the CDR3 reads CASSSGLAALYNEQFF. CDR3 bases: TGTGCCAGCAGTTCGGGACTAGCGGCCTTATACAATGAGCAGTTCTTC. The whole variable domain, filled in from reference TRBV28 and TRBJ2-1, reads DVKVTQSSRYLVKRTGEKVFLECVQDMDHENMFWYRQDPGLGLRLIYFSYDVKMKEKGDIPEGYSVSREKKERFSLILESASTNQTSMYLCASSSGLAALYNEQFFGPGTRLTVL.

The CDR3: CASSRGQGGSNQPQHF. The CDR3 DNA follows: TGTGCCAGCTCACGAGGACAGGGTGGCAGCAATCAGCCCCAGCATTTT. The gene calls are TRBV18 and TRBJ1-5; TRBD1 matches at 8 bases. Trimming cost V 4 bases and J 1 base; bases outside gene matches: 6. The germline V gene encodes CDR1 KGHSH and CDR2 LQKENI. The CDR3 is 16 amino acids.

This rearrangement joins TRBV28 to TRBJ2-7, with TRBD2 matching over 9 bases. The CDR3 spans 15 residues. Germline CDR1 is MDHEN and CDR2 is SYDVKM. The trim removed 2 bases at V and 5 bases at J, leaving 7 bases unmatched. In DNA form, the CDR3 reads TGTGCCAGCAGTTTAATAGCGGGAGCTGGAAACGAGCAGTACTTC. This sequence encodes CASSLIAGAGNEQYF.

The V call is TRBV28, the J call TRBJ1-1; D gene uncertain. The V gene's germline CDR1 is MDHEN and CDR2 SYDVKM. V dropped 1 base and J dropped 2 bases, with 11 bases sitting between them. This CDR3 region has 15 residues. The CDR3 nucleotides read TGTGCCAGCAGTTTATTAGCAGTTGCTAACACTGAAGCTTTCTTT. Protein sequence: CASSLLAVANTEAFF.

This chain uses TRBV7-2 with TRBJ2-7; perhaps TRBD1 as D (5 bases). This CDR3 region has 14 residues. V was trimmed by 5 bases and J by 3 bases, leaving 14 bases between them. CDR1 is SGHTA, CDR2 FQGNSA, per germline. CDR3 region: CASSPGIQNYEQYF. CDR3 nucleotide sequence: TGTGCCAGCAGCCCAGGGATACAAAACTACGAGCAGTACTTC.

The V call is TRBV6-5, the J call TRBJ1-1; D is ambiguous. The CDR3 consists of 13 residues. Deletions cut 0 bases from V and 1 base from J, with 3 bases between. The germline gives CDR1 MNHEY, CDR2 SVGAGI. The CDR3 nucleotides read TGTGCCAGCAGTTACTCGAGGAACACTGAAGCTTTCTTT. It codes for CASSYSRNTEAFF.

The chain uses TRBV4-3 and TRBJ2-5; a possible D gene is TRBD1 (6 bases). The DNA end is a closer match to TRBJ2-7, so the J assignment may be wrong. CDR3 length equals 15 residues. Germline V CDR1 and CDR2: LGHNA, YSLEER. The CDR3, as DNA: TGCGCCAGCAGCCGAGGAACAGGGAATGCCTACGAGCAGTACTTC. This gives the protein CASSRGTGNAYEQYF.

This chain joins TRBV27 and TRBJ1-6; a possible D gene is TRBD1 (6 bases). CDR1 MNHEY and CDR2 SMNVEV come from the germline V gene (reference sequence). Trimming shortened V by 6 bases and J by 4 bases, and 7 bases separated the two germline ends. CDR3 length: 13 amino acids. The CDR3 protein is CASSRGYNSPLHF. CDR3 DNA sequence: TGTGCCAGCAGCAGGGGATATAATTCACCCCTCCACTTT.

The chain uses TRBV4-1 and TRBJ1-3; D not certain. Germline V gene sequence: CDR1 MGHRA, CDR2 YSYEKL. CDR3 length: 15 residues. Trimming stripped 0 bases from V and 0 bases from J, with 6 bases between. The CDR3 coding sequence is TGCGCCAGCAGCCAAGATCGAGACTCTGGAAACACCATATATTTT. It specifies CASSQDRDSGNTIYF.

This clone was detected only a few times. A read error may produce the germline difference seen at one junction end. The gene calls are TRBV6-5 and TRBJ1-6, with D uncertain. This CDR3 contains 15 residues. Germline V lookup: CDR1 MNHEY, CDR2 SVGAGI. The CDR3 DNA sequence: TGTGCCAGCAGCGCATGGAGTGACTATAATTCACCCCTCAACTTT. Amino acids: CASSAWSDYNSPLNF.